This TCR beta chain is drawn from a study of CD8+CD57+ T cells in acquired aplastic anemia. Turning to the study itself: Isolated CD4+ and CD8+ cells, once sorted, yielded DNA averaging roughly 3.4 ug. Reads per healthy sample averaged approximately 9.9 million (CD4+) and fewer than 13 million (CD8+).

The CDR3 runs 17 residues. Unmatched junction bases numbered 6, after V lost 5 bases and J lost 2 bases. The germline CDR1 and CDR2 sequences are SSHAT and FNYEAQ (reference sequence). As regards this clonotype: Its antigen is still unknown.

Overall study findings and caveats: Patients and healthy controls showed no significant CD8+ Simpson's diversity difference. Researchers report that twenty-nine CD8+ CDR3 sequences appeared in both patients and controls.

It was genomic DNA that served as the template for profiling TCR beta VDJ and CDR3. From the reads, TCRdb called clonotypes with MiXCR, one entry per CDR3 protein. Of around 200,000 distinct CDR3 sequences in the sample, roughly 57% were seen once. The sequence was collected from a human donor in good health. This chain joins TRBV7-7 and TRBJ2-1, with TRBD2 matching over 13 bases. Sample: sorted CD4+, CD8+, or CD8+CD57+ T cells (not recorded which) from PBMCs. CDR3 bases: TGTGCCAGCAGCGGTCGGACTAGCGGGAGTCCCTACAATGAGCAGTTCTTC. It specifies CASSGRTSGSPYNEQFF.